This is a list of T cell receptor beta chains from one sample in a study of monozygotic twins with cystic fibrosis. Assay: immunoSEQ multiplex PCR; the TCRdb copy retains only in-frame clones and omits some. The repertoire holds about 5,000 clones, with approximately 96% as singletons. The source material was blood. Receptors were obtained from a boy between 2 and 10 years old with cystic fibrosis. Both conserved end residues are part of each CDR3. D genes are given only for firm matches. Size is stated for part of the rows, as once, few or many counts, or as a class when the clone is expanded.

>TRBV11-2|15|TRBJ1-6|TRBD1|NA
TGTGCCAGCAGCGCCAGGACAGGGGCTAATTCACCCCTCCACTTT
CASSARTGANSPLHF
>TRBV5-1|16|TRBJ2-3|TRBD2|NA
TGCGCCAGCAGCTCCGTGGCGGGGGGCAGCACAGATACGCAGTATTTT
CASSSVAGGSTDTQYF
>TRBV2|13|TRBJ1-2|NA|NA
TGTGCCAGCAGTGAACGGGCAGTTCTTGGCTACACCTTC
CASSERAVLGYTF
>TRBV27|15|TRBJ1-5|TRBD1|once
TGTGCCAGCAGTCTCGACAGGGGTAGCAATCAGCCCCAGCATTTT
CASSLDRGSNQPQHF
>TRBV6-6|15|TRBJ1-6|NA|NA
TGTGCCAGCAGATTCGACGGCAATTCGGGTTCACCCCTCCACTTT
CASRFDGNSGSPLHF
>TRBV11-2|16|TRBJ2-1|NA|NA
TGTGCCAGCACTCTTGGGGTGGCGGCCTTGGGGGCTGAGCAGTTCTTC
CASTLGVAALGAEQFF
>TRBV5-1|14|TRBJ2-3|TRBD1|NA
TGCGCCAGCAGTCCCGGGACAGGGTTCGATACGCAGTATTTT
CASSPGTGFDTQYF
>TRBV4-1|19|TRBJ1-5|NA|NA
TGCGCCAGCAGCCAAGACTTTTTGAGGGTTTGGTTCTTAGGTCAGCCCCAGCATTTT
CASSQDFLRVWFLGQPQHF
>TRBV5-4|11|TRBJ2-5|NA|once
TGTGCCAGCAGCGTCCAAGAGACCCAGTACTTC
CASSVQETQYF
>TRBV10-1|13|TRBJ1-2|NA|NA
TGCGCCAGCAGTGAAGGGGGTACCTATGGCTACACCTTC
CASSEGGTYGYTF
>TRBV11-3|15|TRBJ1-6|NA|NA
TGTGCCAGCAGCTTAGAAGGGCTAGATAATTCACCCCTCCACTTT
CASSLEGLDNSPLHF
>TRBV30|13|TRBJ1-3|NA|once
TGTGCCTGGAGTTCGGACGGAGGAAACACCATATATTTT
CAWSSDGGNTIYF
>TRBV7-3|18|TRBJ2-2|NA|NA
TGTGCCAGCAGCTTAGTTCCCCATGGGGCAGCGAACACCGGGGAGCTGTTTTTT
CASSLVPHGAANTGELFF
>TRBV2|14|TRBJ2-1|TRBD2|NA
TGTGCCAGCACGTCCGGGACTAGCCACAATGAGCAGTTCTTC
CASTSGTSHNEQFF
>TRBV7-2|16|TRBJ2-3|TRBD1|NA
TGTGCCAGCAGCTCCCCGTGGGACAGGGGGCGGGATACGCAGTATTTT
CASSSPWDRGRDTQYF
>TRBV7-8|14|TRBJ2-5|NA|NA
TGTGCCAGCAGCGCATGGGGGGTGGTTGAGACCCAGTACTTC
CASSAWGVVETQYF
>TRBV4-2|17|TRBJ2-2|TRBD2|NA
TGTGCCAGCAGCCACGGTAGACTAGCGGGGTATAACGGGGAGCTGTTTTTT
CASSHGRLAGYNGELFF
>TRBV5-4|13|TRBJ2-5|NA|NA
TGTGCCAGCAGCTTCCGATCGGTGGAGACCCAGTACTTC
CASSFRSVETQYF
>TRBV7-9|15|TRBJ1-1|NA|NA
TGTGCCAGCAGCTTTAGTGGCAGGGGGAACACTGAAGCTTTCTTT
CASSFSGRGNTEAFF
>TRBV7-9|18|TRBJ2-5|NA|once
TGTGCCAGCAGCTTCAACGACAGAGAAACCACTACCAAAGAGACCCAGTACTTC
CASSFNDRETTTKETQYF
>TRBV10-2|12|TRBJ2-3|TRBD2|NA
TGCGCCAGCGACCGGGGGGACGGGACGCAGTATTTT
CASDRGDGTQYF
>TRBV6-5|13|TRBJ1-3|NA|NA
TGTGCCAGCGGAGTTTTGGCCGGAAACACCATATATTTT
CASGVLAGNTIYF
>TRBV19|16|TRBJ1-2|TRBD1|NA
TGTGCCAGTAGTACCCCCGGGACAGGGGGCGACTATGGCTACACCTTC
CASSTPGTGGDYGYTF
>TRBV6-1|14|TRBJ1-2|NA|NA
TGTGCCAGCAGTGAATTCGGAGGGATCTATGGCTACACCTTC
CASSEFGGIYGYTF
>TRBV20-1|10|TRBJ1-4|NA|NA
TGCAGTGCTGGGCTTGAAAAACTGTTTTTT
CSAGLEKLFF
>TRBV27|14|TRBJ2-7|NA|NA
TGTGCCAGCAGTTTCAGGAAGAGCTCCTACGAGCAGTACTTC
CASSFRKSSYEQYF
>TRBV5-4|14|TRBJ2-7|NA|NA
TGTGCCAGCAGCCCTACCCAGGGCCCGGACGAGCAGTACTTC
CASSPTQGPDEQYF
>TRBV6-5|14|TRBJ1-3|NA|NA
TGTGCCAGCAGTTACTCGAAAGACGGAAACACCATATATTTT
CASSYSKDGNTIYF
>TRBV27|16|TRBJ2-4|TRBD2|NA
TGTGCCAGCAGTACCTTAGCGGGGGGACTCAAAAACATTCAGTACTTC
CASSTLAGGLKNIQYF
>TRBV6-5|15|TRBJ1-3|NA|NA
TGTGCCAGCAGTTACGGGACTGGGTCTGGAAACACCATATATTTT
CASSYGTGSGNTIYF
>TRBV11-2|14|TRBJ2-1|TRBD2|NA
TGTGCCAGCAGCTCCGGGACTAGCAGCGATGAGCAGTTCTTC
CASSSGTSSDEQFF
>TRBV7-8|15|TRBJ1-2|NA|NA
TGTGCCAGCAGCTTAGCGCTGGCAGGAGAGTATGGCTACACCTTC
CASSLALAGEYGYTF
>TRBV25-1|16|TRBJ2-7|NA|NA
TGTGCCAGCAGTTCCAATAGATATTCGGGGGCGGGGGAGCAGTACTTC
CASSSNRYSGAGEQYF
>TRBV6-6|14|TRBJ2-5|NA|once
TGTGCCAGCAGTTACCGTCGGGGGCAGGAGACCCAGTACTTC
CASSYRRGQETQYF